This T cell receptor (beta chain) was captured in a study of blood T cell repertoires in COVID-19. Overall study: The origin of the acute and convalescent COVID-19 samples was the United States, Italy and Spain. In each case, the material was cDNA or gDNA derived from T cells, B-cell-depleted T cells, or PBMCs.

Per the study methods: Amplification with reference gene primers provided the estimates of nucleated cell counts. Method: immunoSEQ multiplex PCR; TCRdb's copy keeps in-frame clones and lacks some. The DNA gave D and trimming, while V, J and clone size come from that table. The sample has under 200,000 clones; around four fifths are singletons. This CDR3 has 13 residues. In germline, CDR1 is SNHLY, CDR2 FYNNEI. V shed 6 bases and J 9 bases; nucleotides not matched to a gene: 7. This TCR derives from a woman in her 30s with acute or convalescent COVID-19. The sequenced material came from peripheral blood. The gene calls are TRBV2 and TRBJ1-5, with 8 bases lining up with TRBD1. This CDR3 is CASSYGQGLPQHF. CDR3 DNA: TGTGCCAGCAGCTATGGACAGGGCCTGCCCCAGCATTTT.